Presented here are 9 T cell receptor beta chains from one specimen sequenced in a study of cytomegalovirus exposure and HLA in healthy donors. The PCR was carried out with 60 Vbeta primers and 13 Jbeta primers. Assay: immunoSEQ multiplex PCR; the TCRdb copy retains only in-frame clones and omits some. The sample has about 140,000 clones, 75% to 80% seen once; the top ten hold about 2.4%. The sample consisted of PBMCs. The receptors derive from a woman between 18 and 29 years old in good health and CMV-seropositive.

The chain uses TRBV5-1 and TRBJ2-2; maybe TRBD1 (6 bases). Germline assignment: CDR1 SGHRS and CDR2 YFSETQ. CDR3 length equals 13 residues. V lost 7 bases and J 3 bases, leaving 10 bases between the germline ends. CDR3 protein: CASEDRYTGELFF. In DNA form, the CDR3 reads TGCGCCAGCGAGGACAGATACACCGGGGAGCTGTTTTTT.

V gene TRBV7-8 combines with J gene TRBJ2-2; D is perhaps TRBD2 (5 bases). The CDR3 runs 16 residues. V lost 5 bases to trimming and J lost 6 bases, with 19 bases between them. Per germline, CDR1 SGHVS and CDR2 FQNEAQ. The DNA for the CDR3 is TGTGCCAGCAGCCCCGACTATCCTCGGAGCCCCGGGGAGCTGTTTTTT. This sequence encodes CASSPDYPRSPGELFF. The full variable domain, rest sourced from reference TRBV7-8 and TRBJ2-2, is GAGVSQSPRYKVAKRGQDVALRCDPISGHVSLFWYQQALGQGPEFLTYFQNEAQLDKSGLPSDRFFAERPEGSVSTLKIQRTQQEDSAVYLCASSPDYPRSPGELFFGEGSRLTVL.

The genes are TRBV10-1 and TRBJ1-6; no firm D call. Trimming took off 6 bases at V and 12 bases at J, with 9 bases between the two ends. The CDR3 extends over 11 amino acids. Germline V gene data show CDR1 as WNHNN and CDR2 as SYGVQD (reference sequence). CDR3 sequence: CASRLPQPLHF. Here the CDR3 DNA reads TGCGCCAGCAGACTACCGCAACCCCTCCACTTT.

J is TRBJ2-4 and V is TRBV11-2; possibly TRBD1 for D (6 bases). Germline V CDR1 and CDR2: SGHAT, FQNNGV. The CDR3 length is 15 residues. Trimming pared 1 base from V and 0 bases from J, leaving 7 bases between. The CDR3, as DNA: TGTGCCAGCAGCTTAGGGGGGCTAGCCAAAAACATTCAGTACTTC. This gives the protein CASSLGGLAKNIQYF.

The chain employs TRBV21-1 and TRBJ2-7; the DNA was not compared with TRBD2, the D call given in the table. TRBV21-1 constitutes a pseudogene. The CDR3 runs to 14 residues. In DNA form, the CDR3 reads TGTGCCAGCAGCAAATTGGGGAGAAGCCACGAGCAGTACTTC. Protein product: CASSKLGRSHEQYF.

The chain uses TRBV19 and TRBJ1-1, with 7 bases aligning to TRBD1. Trimming took 3 bases from V and 0 from J; bases not matched to a gene: 7. The V gene's germline CDR1 is LNHDA and CDR2 SQIVND (reference sequence). This CDR3 has 16 residues. CDR3 loop: CASSISGTVMNTEAFF. In DNA, the CDR3 is TGTGCCAGTAGTATTAGTGGGACAGTAATGAACACTGAAGCTTTCTTT.

The chain links TRBV5-4 to TRBJ1-1; 9 nucleotides align to TRBD1. The CDR3 covers 15 residues. CDR1 is SGHNT, CDR2 YYREEE, per germline (reference sequence). The J segment lost 6 bases and the V segment lost 4 bases, leaving 10 bases of the junction unmatched. In nucleotides, the CDR3 is TGTGCCAGCAGCAAAGGGACAGGGACGGTGGCTGAAGCTTTCTTT. Protein sequence: CASSKGTGTVAEAFF.

The chain combines TRBV6-1 with TRBJ1-5; 8 nucleotides align to TRBD1. V shed 6 bases, J shed 5 bases, and the junction held 9 bases outside the gene matches. Germline V gene sequence: CDR1 MNHNS, CDR2 SASEGT. The CDR3 sequence is 15 residues long. The chain's CDR3 is CASRPDRGGHQPQHF. As DNA, the CDR3 is TGTGCCAGCAGGCCCGACAGGGGTGGTCATCAGCCCCAGCATTTT.

This chain connects TRBV5-4 to TRBJ2-5, with 11 bases fitting TRBD2. Trimming took 5 bases from V and 5 from J; bases not matched to a gene: 5. Germline V gene lookup returns CDR1 SGHNT and CDR2 YYREEE (reference sequence). This CDR3 has 14 residues. In DNA form, the CDR3 reads TGTGCCAGCAGTAGCGGGGGGGCGGGGGAGACCCAGTACTTC. Translating it yields CASSSGGAGETQYF.